This T cell receptor (beta chain) is from a study of blood T cell repertoires in COVID-19. The CDR3 totals 15 residues. Per the germline V gene, CDR1 is LNHDA and CDR2 is SQIVND (reference sequence). Trimming removed 3 bases from V and 5 bases from J; junction bases left unmatched: 6. The protocol was immunoSEQ multiplex PCR, while the TCRdb copy is restricted to in-frame clones and leaves out a portion. The data show 120,000 to 150,000 clones, 85% to 90% seen once. The sample comprised peripheral blood. The TCR sequence derives from a man aged 45-60 years with active or convalescent COVID-19. The rearrangement links TRBV19 to TRBJ2-7; 11 bases are shared with TRBD1. CDR3 nucleotide sequence: TGTGCCAGTAGTATTTCCGGGACAGGGGGGAACGAGCAGTACTTC. Its protein is CASSISGTGGNEQYF.